The following is a T cell receptor beta chain sequence with its context. Its antigen is currently not known. No much larger clonotype is one base removed from it; base qualities were not supplied. According to the study, the label for this sample's time point signals: cells obtained before transplantation from donor or recipient. CD3+CD4+ and CD3+CD8+ populations were FACS-sorted from unstimulated pre-transplant donor and recipient cells taken from spleen or lymph nodes. The sample originates from a study of graft-versus-host responses after intestinal transplantation (dated by TCRdb to about 2021). Describing the broader study: Recipients received multivisceral, liver-intestinal, or isolated intestinal transplants. Donor T cell macrochimerism was defined as a peak of at least 4% donor T cells among recipient peripheral blood mononuclear cells. Rather than being sequenced by the commercial service, samples from a few later patients were sequenced in-house on an Illumina MiSeq and processed with MiXCR. The cohort enrolled 24 intestinal transplant recipients, one of whom was a retransplant, and 3 patients without pretransplant specimens were excluded. Anti-thymocyte globulin induction was given to all recipients, followed by maintenance tacrolimus and steroids for approximately three years. After intestinal transplantation, graft-versus-host and host-versus-graft alloreactive T cell clones were followed in the graft, circulation and bone marrow using bulk TCR-beta CDR3 sequencing. Alloreactive clones were identified by sequencing pre-transplant mixed lymphocyte reaction products and comparing these products with unstimulated pre-transplant donor and recipient T cells. The paper as a whole reports these results and caveats: Conclusions were limited by the relatively low number and heterogeneity of intestinal transplant patients. In the allografts of patients with donor T cell macrochimerism, GvH to HvG T cell clonal ratios were high. GvH clones were detected in recipient bone marrow, and some of these GvH clones were observed earlier in ileal mucosa or blood, consistent with an intestinal mucosal origin. Early after transplant, declines in HvG clones were associated with peak levels of circulating GvH clones.

Including the terminal cysteine and phenylalanine, the CDR3 comprises 13 residues. The retained sequence is limited to the CDR3, 39 bases, with the frame set at the first base. V loses 5 bases, J loses 5 bases, and the germline ends lie 12 bases apart. CDR1 and CDR2, per the germline V gene, are MGHRA and YSYEKL. Preparation of the library involved the immunoSEQ multiplex PCR assay. For most patients, genomic DNA was isolated with the Qiagen DNeasy Blood and Tissue Kit and shipped frozen to Adaptive Biotechnologies for TCR sequencing. High-throughput TCR-beta CDR3 sequencing of genomic DNA from most patients was performed by Adaptive Biotechnologies. The original pipeline was this. TCR sequencing data for 18 patients were retrieved from Adaptive's ImmunoSEQ software; three other patients were processed with MiXCR and VDJtools. CD4 versus CD8 sorting errors were corrected by removing sequences found in both subsets at a frequency ratio below 5:1. Because the origin of CDR3 nucleotide sequences shared between donor and recipient could not be assigned, those sequences were removed. Alloreactive clones required at least 2-fold expansion over unstimulated cells and minimum CFSE-low frequency of 0.002% (template counts) or 0.001% (read counts). Clones were considered mappable if detected in sequenced pre-transplant spleen, lymph node, or MLR CFSE-low populations of the donor or recipient. Cumulative frequency of alloreactive clones was calculated as a percentage of all sequences weighted by copy number. This immuneACCESS table, as held by TCRdb, lists in-frame sequences with V and J called but not all clones. Of the missing ones, under half trace to an unresolved V gene in checked studies; the others have no known cause. That table supplies the V and J calls and clone size; D and trimming were determined from the DNA. In this sample the table shows roughly 75,000 clones, roughly 91% of which occur a single time. Approximately 0.1% of the sample rests with the top ten.

The receptor was derived from a human donor who received an intestinal transplant. The receptor chain draws on TRBV4-1 and TRBJ1-2, with the D gene not clear enough to name. The sample here was unstimulated CD4+ T cells sorted from spleen or lymph node cells, taken before intestinal transplant. The nucleotides read TGCGCCAGCAGCTCGTCGACTGGGTATGGCTACACCTTC. Translated, it gives CASSSSTGYGYTF.